The 9 T cell receptor beta chains listed next were all sequenced from one sample in a study of beta chain features in type 1 diabetes (dated by TCRdb to 2016 to 2019). Library preparation was by the immunoSEQ multiplex PCR assay. The entire isolated RNA was reverse transcribed using the High Capacity cDNA Reverse Transcription Kit, and thus expressed TCRB transcripts were sequenced. TCRdb limited this immuneACCESS table to in-frame rearrangements with V and J called. A share of clones is missing; checked studies link under half to unresolved V genes, and the rest is unexplained. In all, the sample holds 200,000 to 250,000 clones, and 9.6% of those were seen once. Jointly, the top ten make up under 0.035% of the sample. The sample was naive CD4+ T cells from blood. The cell subset or site label, as the study defines it: true naive CD4+ T cells. The receptors were gathered from a woman aged 18-29 years in good health.

This clone was picked up a small number of times. The rearrangement joins TRBV18 to TRBJ2-7, with D maybe TRBD2 (6 bases). Germline-derived CDR1 and CDR2 are KGHSH and LQKENI. The CDR3 loop spans 14 amino acids. Deletions cut 3 bases from V and 5 bases from J, with 14 bases between. CDR3 in DNA: TGTGCCAGCTCACCCCCCGGGGGTTGGGACGAGCAGTACTTC. Protein: CASSPPGGWDEQYF.

This clone turned up a few times. V and J are TRBV6-1 and TRBJ1-2, with D possibly being TRBD1 (5 bases). Trimming stripped 3 bases from V and 8 bases from J, with 19 bases between. Germline V gene sequence: CDR1 MNHNS, CDR2 SASEGT. The CDR3 runs to 15 residues. In DNA, the CDR3 is TGTGCCAGCAGTGATCTCTCCTCAACTCGGGGGGGCTACACCTTC. Translated: CASSDLSSTRGGYTF.

The chain combines TRBV30 with TRBJ1-2; TRBD1 might be the D (5 bases). The CDR3 has 16 residues. Germline CDR1 is GTSNPN and CDR2 is SVGIG (reference sequence). V lost 1 base to trimming and J lost 4 bases, with 19 bases between them. Here the CDR3 reads CAWSEDAGPQIYGYTF. DNA of the CDR3: TGTGCCTGGAGTGAAGACGCAGGGCCCCAAATCTATGGCTACACCTTC.

The chain is built from TRBV5-1 and TRBJ2-3, with TRBD2 identical over 8 bases. Germline V gives CDR1 SGHRS, CDR2 YFSETQ. V trimming: 5 bases; J trimming: 3 bases; junction bases outside the gene matches: 5. There are 14 residues in the CDR3. The CDR3 here is CASSAGGRTDTQYF. The CDR3 DNA reads as TGCGCCAGCAGTGCGGGAGGTAGAACAGATACGCAGTATTTT.

The chain is built from TRBV6-1 and TRBJ2-7, with TRBD1 matching over 9 bases. V was clipped by 4 bases and J by 6 bases; unmatched bases: 10. Germline V gives CDR1 MNHNS, CDR2 SASEGT. The CDR3 consists of 15 residues. CDR3 loop: CASSGDGTGISEQYF. The CDR3, as DNA: TGTGCCAGCAGTGGAGATGGGACAGGGATCTCCGAGCAGTACTTC.

The V and J genes are TRBV21-1 and TRBJ2-7; TRBD2, the table's D call, was not compared with the DNA. TRBV21-1 is listed as a pseudogene. This CDR3 region has 14 residues. CDR3: CARLLRGPMYEQYF. In nucleotides, the CDR3 is TGTGCCAGGCTTTTGAGAGGGCCGATGTACGAGCAGTACTTC.

To note about this clone: This CDR3 is also generated by other DNA sequences in the sample. The chain recombines TRBV5-1 with TRBJ2-2; D is perhaps TRBD2 (6 bases). Germline assignment: CDR1 SGHRS and CDR2 YFSETQ. The CDR3 sequence is 15 residues long. With 5 bases removed from V and 4 bases from J, the gap between germline ends came to 15 bases. The CDR3 nucleotides are TGCGCCAGCAGTTTGTCGGGGGAAGGCACCGGGGAGCTGTTTTTT. This translates into CASSLSGEGTGELFF.

This clone has only a few counts. The rearrangement links TRBV6-6 to TRBJ2-7; tentatively, D is TRBD2 (6 bases). The CDR3 loop spans 13 amino acids. Germline V gives CDR1 MNHNY, CDR2 SVGAGI (reference sequence). The V gene lost 7 bases and the J gene lost 3 bases, with 13 bases spanning the gap. The CDR3 here is CASMERRVYEQYF. The CDR3 DNA reads TGTGCCAGCATGGAAAGGAGGGTCTACGAGCAGTACTTC.

In this sample, this clone turned up a few times. The V call is TRBV7-3, the J call TRBJ1-6; 7 nucleotides match TRBD1. Losses at the gene ends were 5 bases for V and 10 bases for J; bases not matched to a gene: 11. The CDR3 extends over 15 amino acids. Germline V gene sequence: CDR1 SGHTA, CDR2 FQGTGA. CDR3: CASSPSSGGESPLHF. CDR3 coding DNA: TGTGCCAGCAGCCCGAGCTCAGGGGGAGAGTCACCCCTCCACTTT.